This T cell receptor beta chain emerged from a study of blood T cell repertoires in COVID-19. Generated by immunoSEQ multiplex PCR, the TCRdb table keeps only in-frame clones and is missing some. The repertoire has roughly 150,000 clones, under 90% of them found once; the top ten carry roughly 8%. This CDR3 contains 16 residues. In germline, CDR1 is MNHEY, CDR2 SMNVEV (reference sequence). Trimming took 5 bases from V and 4 from J; bases not matched to a gene: 11. Sequencing used PBMCs or T cells enriched from blood (not recorded which). The chain couples TRBV27 to TRBJ2-5; 9 bases match TRBD1. The source of this sequence is a woman aged 45-65 years who had recovered from COVID-19. The CDR3 region has the DNA TGTGCCAGCAGTCCGCTACCGGGACAGGGAGCAGAGACCCAGTACTTC. Its protein is CASSPLPGQGAETQYF.